A single T cell receptor beta chain is shown here with its context. Its antigen remains unidentified. This entry is derived from a study of OX40 agonist ivuxolimab in advanced cancers. Whole-study context: Patients assigned to dose escalation were diagnosed with hepatocellular carcinoma, melanoma, renal cell or head and neck cancer.

Germline V gene lookup returns CDR1 MNHEY and CDR2 SMNVEV (reference sequence). The V and J ends lost 6 bases and 0 bases, in that order; junction bases with no gene match: 1. There are 15 residues in the CDR3. The table came from immunoSEQ multiplex PCR; TCRdb's copy has only in-frame clones and leaves some out. The sample records more than 85,000 clones, 80% to 95% being singletons. Study-wide findings and caveats: Both blood CD4+ and CD8+ T cells showed clonal growth by week 6 at 0.1 to 3.0 mg/kg. Not determined was the antigen specificity of the expanded peripheral T cells.

Sampling of blood occurred at baseline, cycle 4 day 1, and cycle 7 day 1. Sample: CD4+ or CD8+ T cells sorted from blood, taken in a trial of the OX40 agonist ivuxolimab. The sequence came from an adult with an advanced solid tumor such as melanoma, head and neck, liver or kidney cancer. V is TRBV27 and J is TRBJ1-5; the match to TRBD1 covers 11 bases. DNA of the CDR3: TGTGCCAGCAGGGGACAGGGGGATAGCAATCAGCCCCAGCATTTT. It codes for CASRGQGDSNQPQHF.